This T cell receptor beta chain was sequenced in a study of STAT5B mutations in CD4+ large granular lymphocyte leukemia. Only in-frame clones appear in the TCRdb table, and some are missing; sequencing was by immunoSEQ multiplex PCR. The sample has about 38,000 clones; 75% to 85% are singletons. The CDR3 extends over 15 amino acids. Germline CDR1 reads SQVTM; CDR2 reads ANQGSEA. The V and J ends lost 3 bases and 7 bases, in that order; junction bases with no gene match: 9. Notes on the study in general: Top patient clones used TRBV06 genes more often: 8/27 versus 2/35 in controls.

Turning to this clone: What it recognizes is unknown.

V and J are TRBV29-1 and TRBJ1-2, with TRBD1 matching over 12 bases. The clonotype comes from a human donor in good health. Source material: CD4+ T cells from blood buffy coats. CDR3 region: CSVDAAGTGGSGYTF. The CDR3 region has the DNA TGCAGCGTTGATGCCGCCGGGACAGGGGGCAGTGGCTACACCTTC.